This is a list of T cell receptor beta chains from one sample in a study of cytomegalovirus exposure and HLA in healthy donors. TCRdb's copy holds only in-frame clones and misses some; the assay was immunoSEQ multiplex PCR. The sample includes over 90,000 clones, approximately 64% of them seen just once. The specimen sequenced was PBMCs. These receptors originate from a woman aged 50 to 65 in good health and CMV-seronegative. The CDR3 runs from the conserved cysteine through the conserved F or W. Each record gives: J gene, clone size, V gene, D gene, CDR3 DNA, CDR3 protein. D genes are given only for firm matches. Where a row states a size, it is once, few, many or the class of an expanded clone; other rows omit it.

j_gene: TRBJ2-7; abundance: .; v_gene: TRBV6-5; d_gene: .; CDR3nt: TGTGCCAGCCAGGGACTTTGGAGCTCCTACGAGCAGTACTTC; CDR3aa: CASQGLWSSYEQYF
j_gene: TRBJ2-7; abundance: .; v_gene: TRBV6-7; d_gene: .; CDR3nt: TGTGCCAGTCAACGGGGGGCGGACCCCGAGCAGTACTTC; CDR3aa: CASQRGADPEQYF
j_gene: TRBJ2-7; abundance: .; v_gene: TRBV5-1; d_gene: .; CDR3nt: TGCGCCAGCAGCGCCGACAGAGCCCCCTACGAGCAGTACTTC; CDR3aa: CASSADRAPYEQYF
j_gene: TRBJ1-3; abundance: .; v_gene: TRBV27; d_gene: TRBD1; CDR3nt: TGTGCCAGCAGTTGGACAGGGACCTTCTCTGGAAACACCATATATTTT; CDR3aa: CASSWTGTFSGNTIYF
j_gene: TRBJ2-5; abundance: .; v_gene: TRBV2; d_gene: TRBD2; CDR3nt: TGTGCCAGCAGTGAGGGGGGACTAGTCTACGAGACCCAGTACTTC; CDR3aa: CASSEGGLVYETQYF
j_gene: TRBJ2-7; abundance: few; v_gene: TRBV9; d_gene: TRBD2; CDR3nt: TGTGCCAGCAGCGCCGGACTAGCGGGAGACTACGAGCAGTACTTC; CDR3aa: CASSAGLAGDYEQYF
j_gene: TRBJ2-7; abundance: .; v_gene: TRBV15; d_gene: TRBD1; CDR3nt: TGTGCCACCAGCAGACTTCCGGGACAGTTATACGAGCAGTACTTC; CDR3aa: CATSRLPGQLYEQYF
j_gene: TRBJ1-6; abundance: .; v_gene: TRBV2; d_gene: TRBD1; CDR3nt: TGTGCCAGCCTCACAGGGGGAAGACTTTATAATTCACCCCTCCACTTT; CDR3aa: CASLTGGRLYNSPLHF
j_gene: TRBJ2-7; abundance: .; v_gene: TRBV27; d_gene: TRBD1; CDR3nt: TGTGCCAGCAGTCCCCCTATGGACAGGGGAGGGATTTACGAGCAGTACTTC; CDR3aa: CASSPPMDRGGIYEQYF
j_gene: TRBJ2-3; abundance: .; v_gene: TRBV10-3; d_gene: TRBD2; CDR3nt: TGTGCCATCAGTGACCCCTGGGGGGGGAAGGCAGATACGCAGTATTTT; CDR3aa: CAISDPWGGKADTQYF
j_gene: TRBJ2-2; abundance: .; v_gene: TRBV10-1; d_gene: .; CDR3nt: TGCGCCAGCACCGATAGAGGTACCGGGGAGCTGTTTTTT; CDR3aa: CASTDRGTGELFF
j_gene: TRBJ2-3; abundance: .; v_gene: TRBV7-9; d_gene: .; CDR3nt: TGTGCCAGCAGCCCCCCTGAGGGCGGGGATAATAGGATTATTACGCAGTATTTT; CDR3aa: CASSPPEGGDNRIITQYF
j_gene: TRBJ1-1; abundance: .; v_gene: TRBV19; d_gene: .; CDR3nt: TGTGCCAGTAGTATAGAAACCAGGGGCGAAGCTTTCTTT; CDR3aa: CASSIETRGEAFF
j_gene: TRBJ1-2; abundance: few; v_gene: TRBV6-5; d_gene: .; CDR3nt: TGTGCCAGCAGTTACGAGAGGGTCGATGGTGGCTACACCTTC; CDR3aa: CASSYERVDGGYTF
j_gene: TRBJ2-1; abundance: .; v_gene: TRBV18; d_gene: TRBD1; CDR3nt: TGTGCCAGCTCACTGAATGGACAGGGGGGAATTTTGTCTGAGCAGTTCTTC; CDR3aa: CASSLNGQGGILSEQFF
j_gene: TRBJ2-6; abundance: once; v_gene: TRBV7-6; d_gene: .; CDR3nt: TGTGCCAGCAGCTTAATTGTAATCAGCTCTGGGGCCAACGTCCTGACTTTC; CDR3aa: CASSLIVISSGANVLTF
j_gene: TRBJ2-6; abundance: few; v_gene: TRBV4-3; d_gene: .; CDR3nt: TGCGCCAGCAGCCAGACAAGCCTCAGGTCTGGGGCCAACGTCCTGACTTTC; CDR3aa: CASSQTSLRSGANVLTF
j_gene: TRBJ2-5; abundance: .; v_gene: TRBV5-1; d_gene: TRBD2; CDR3nt: TGCGCCAGCACTTGGACTAGCGGGGTAGAGACCCAGTACTTC; CDR3aa: CASTWTSGVETQYF
j_gene: TRBJ2-7; abundance: .; v_gene: TRBV5-6; d_gene: .; CDR3nt: TGTGCCAGCAGCTTAACCGACTGGCAATACGAGCAGTACTTC; CDR3aa: CASSLTDWQYEQYF
j_gene: TRBJ1-1; abundance: once; v_gene: TRBV7-8; d_gene: .; CDR3nt: TGTGCCAGCAGCTTACTTCTGGGGCACGACACTGAAGCTTTCTTT; CDR3aa: CASSLLLGHDTEAFF
j_gene: TRBJ2-7; abundance: once; v_gene: TRBV18; d_gene: .; CDR3nt: TGTGCCAGCTCACTCGAGTACGAGCAGTACTTC; CDR3aa: CASSLEYEQYF
j_gene: TRBJ2-7; abundance: .; v_gene: TRBV23-1; d_gene: .; CDR3nt: TGCGCCAGCAGTCAATCCAACCGCCTCGGGACACCGAGCTCCTACGAGCAGTACTTC; CDR3aa: CASSQSNRLGTPSSYEQYF
j_gene: TRBJ2-7; abundance: .; v_gene: TRBV6-1; d_gene: TRBD1; CDR3nt: TGTGCCAGCAAATCGGGACAGGGCTCCTACGAGCAGTACTTC; CDR3aa: CASKSGQGSYEQYF
j_gene: TRBJ2-1; abundance: few; v_gene: TRBV7-2; d_gene: .; CDR3nt: TGTGCCAGCAGCTTTGACGCGGGACTTCTAGACAATGAGCAGTTCTTC; CDR3aa: CASSFDAGLLDNEQFF
j_gene: TRBJ2-7; abundance: .; v_gene: TRBV2; d_gene: .; CDR3nt: TGTGCCAGCAGGCAGGACAACTACGAGCAGTACTTC; CDR3aa: CASRQDNYEQYF
j_gene: TRBJ2-3; abundance: .; v_gene: TRBV18; d_gene: .; CDR3nt: TGTGCCAGCTCTCCCCCCGGGACAGATACGCAGTATTTT; CDR3aa: CASSPPGTDTQYF
j_gene: TRBJ1-2; abundance: .; v_gene: TRBV30; d_gene: .; CDR3nt: TGTGCCTGGAGTGAGCCCCCAGACCTGGGGGGGGTTGTTTATGGCTACACCTTC; CDR3aa: CAWSEPPDLGGVVYGYTF
j_gene: TRBJ1-1; abundance: .; v_gene: TRBV2; d_gene: .; CDR3nt: TGTGCCAGCGAACGACAGGTAAACACTGAAGCTTTCTTT; CDR3aa: CASERQVNTEAFF
j_gene: TRBJ2-1; abundance: once; v_gene: TRBV28; d_gene: .; CDR3nt: TGTGCCAGCAGTTTGCAGGGGCTTCGGGAGCAGTTCTTC; CDR3aa: CASSLQGLREQFF
j_gene: TRBJ2-1; abundance: .; v_gene: TRBV2; d_gene: .; CDR3nt: TGTGCCAGCAGTGAATGGAGGGGGCGCATCCATGAGCAGTTCTTC; CDR3aa: CASSEWRGRIHEQFF
j_gene: TRBJ2-1; abundance: .; v_gene: TRBV27; d_gene: .; CDR3nt: TGTGCCAGCAGTTTTCGGTGGAGAAGCCCCCTTCTTAACAATGAGCAGTTCTTC; CDR3aa: CASSFRWRSPLLNNEQFF
j_gene: TRBJ1-1; abundance: .; v_gene: TRBV11-2; d_gene: .; CDR3nt: TGTGCCAGCAGCCAAGACAGCCCCCGGGCTTTCTTT; CDR3aa: CASSQDSPRAFF
j_gene: TRBJ1-2; abundance: once; v_gene: TRBV6-1; d_gene: .; CDR3nt: TGTGCCCTTCGGGGATCCCAAATCCCTAACTATGGCTACACCTTC; CDR3aa: CALRGSQIPNYGYTF
j_gene: TRBJ2-2; abundance: .; v_gene: TRBV6-6; d_gene: TRBD2; CDR3nt: TGTGCCAGCAGAGAGACTAGCGGGAGGAACACCGGGGAGCTGTTTTTT; CDR3aa: CASRETSGRNTGELFF
j_gene: TRBJ2-1; abundance: .; v_gene: TRBV7-2; d_gene: TRBD2; CDR3nt: TGTGCCAGCAGCTTAGCGTTTGTAATAGCGGGACGGTACAGCTCCCCCCCCAAGTTCTTC; CDR3aa: CASSLAFVIAGRYSSPPKFF
j_gene: TRBJ1-5; abundance: .; v_gene: TRBV5-1; d_gene: TRBD1; CDR3nt: TGCGCCAGCAGCCGGACAGGGGAAGGTCAGCCCCAGCATTTT; CDR3aa: CASSRTGEGQPQHF
j_gene: TRBJ2-1; abundance: .; v_gene: TRBV4-1; d_gene: TRBD1; CDR3nt: TGCGCCAGCAGCCAAGCTACAGGGGCGAACTACAATGAGCAGTTCTTC; CDR3aa: CASSQATGANYNEQFF
j_gene: TRBJ1-1; abundance: .; v_gene: TRBV5-1; d_gene: .; CDR3nt: TGCGCCAGCAGCTTCCGGGATTCCTTCACTGAAGCTTTCTTT; CDR3aa: CASSFRDSFTEAFF
j_gene: TRBJ1-6; abundance: .; v_gene: TRBV19; d_gene: TRBD1; CDR3nt: TGTGCCAGTAGGGGTACAGGGGAATTGACACCCCTCCACTTT; CDR3aa: CASRGTGELTPLHF
j_gene: TRBJ2-7; abundance: .; v_gene: TRBV5-6; d_gene: .; CDR3nt: TGTGCCAGCAGCTTGGAAGGGAGTTACGAGCAGTACTTC; CDR3aa: CASSLEGSYEQYF
j_gene: TRBJ1-1; abundance: .; v_gene: TRBV4-3; d_gene: TRBD1; CDR3nt: TGCGCCAGCAGCCAAGGAGGGACAGCCTCTGAAGCTTTCTTT; CDR3aa: CASSQGGTASEAFF
j_gene: TRBJ2-1; abundance: few; v_gene: TRBV10-3; d_gene: TRBD2; CDR3nt: TGTGCCATCCGAGGGACTAGCGGGGCCTACAATGAGCAGTTCTTC; CDR3aa: CAIRGTSGAYNEQFF
j_gene: TRBJ2-4; abundance: .; v_gene: TRBV10-2; d_gene: TRBD2; CDR3nt: TGCGCCAGCAGTGATGTGGGGGGGTCACTAGCCAAAAACATTCAGTACTTC; CDR3aa: CASSDVGGSLAKNIQYF
j_gene: TRBJ1-1; abundance: .; v_gene: TRBV6-6; d_gene: .; CDR3nt: TGTGCCAGCAGTTACACCCAGGGTACGGCTGAAGCTTTCTTT; CDR3aa: CASSYTQGTAEAFF
j_gene: TRBJ1-1; abundance: .; v_gene: TRBV10-3; d_gene: TRBD1; CDR3nt: TGTGCCATCAGGGGACAGCAGAACACTGAAGCTTTCTTT; CDR3aa: CAIRGQQNTEAFF
j_gene: TRBJ1-2; abundance: .; v_gene: TRBV2; d_gene: TRBD1; CDR3nt: TGTGCCAGCAGTTGGGGACAGGGGGATGGCTACACCTTC; CDR3aa: CASSWGQGDGYTF
j_gene: TRBJ2-2; abundance: .; v_gene: TRBV19; d_gene: .; CDR3nt: TGTGCCAGTAGTACCCGACAGACCGGGGAGCTGTTTTTT; CDR3aa: CASSTRQTGELFF
j_gene: TRBJ2-1; abundance: .; v_gene: TRBV19; d_gene: TRBD1; CDR3nt: TGTGCCTGCCAACGGGACAGGGCAAAGGATGAGCAGTTCTTC; CDR3aa: CACQRDRAKDEQFF
j_gene: TRBJ2-7; abundance: few; v_gene: TRBV19; d_gene: .; CDR3nt: TGTGCCAGTAGTATAAGTCAGGGTAATAGGTACGAGCAGTACTTC; CDR3aa: CASSISQGNRYEQYF
j_gene: TRBJ1-2; abundance: .; v_gene: TRBV4-3; d_gene: .; CDR3nt: TGCGCCAGCAGCCAAGCCGCGATGGTTTCTGGCTACACCTTC; CDR3aa: CASSQAAMVSGYTF
j_gene: TRBJ1-6; abundance: few; v_gene: TRBV19; d_gene: .; CDR3nt: TGTGCCAGTAGTATTGACACACCTAATTCACCCCTCCACTTT; CDR3aa: CASSIDTPNSPLHF
j_gene: TRBJ2-7; abundance: .; v_gene: TRBV2; d_gene: .; CDR3nt: TGTGCCAGCAGACATCGGGGGGAGGGGGCCTACGAGCAGTACTTC; CDR3aa: CASRHRGEGAYEQYF
j_gene: TRBJ2-7; abundance: .; v_gene: TRBV7-9; d_gene: .; CDR3nt: TGTGCCAGCAGCAGCGGGCACGGGTACGAGCAGTACTTC; CDR3aa: CASSSGHGYEQYF
j_gene: TRBJ2-3; abundance: .; v_gene: TRBV27; d_gene: .; CDR3nt: TGTGCCAGCAGTAACACGAATACGCAGTATTTT; CDR3aa: CASSNTNTQYF
j_gene: TRBJ2-1; abundance: .; v_gene: TRBV4-1; d_gene: .; CDR3nt: TGCGCCAGCAGCCAAGTGGTGACTCCGGCCGATGAGCAGTTCTTC; CDR3aa: CASSQVVTPADEQFF
j_gene: TRBJ2-2; abundance: .; v_gene: TRBV6-1; d_gene: .; CDR3nt: TGTGCCAGCAGGCCCCTTGGGCCCGGGGAGCTGTTTTTT; CDR3aa: CASRPLGPGELFF
j_gene: TRBJ2-1; abundance: .; v_gene: TRBV11-3; d_gene: .; CDR3nt: TGTGCCAGCAGCTTAGAGACTAGTGGATCCGGTGAGCAGTTCTTC; CDR3aa: CASSLETSGSGEQFF
j_gene: TRBJ1-2; abundance: few; v_gene: TRBV27; d_gene: .; CDR3nt: TGTGCCAGCAGTTTTGACGCTGGCGGGAACAATGCCTACACCTTC; CDR3aa: CASSFDAGGNNAYTF
j_gene: TRBJ2-3; abundance: few; v_gene: TRBV11-3; d_gene: TRBD2; CDR3nt: TGTGCCAGCGGACTAGATCCAGATACGCAGTATTTT; CDR3aa: CASGLDPDTQYF
j_gene: TRBJ2-3; abundance: .; v_gene: TRBV5-1; d_gene: TRBD2; CDR3nt: TGCGCCAGCAGCCGTAGCGGGAGGGCCGTAGGCACAGATACGCAGTATTTT; CDR3aa: CASSRSGRAVGTDTQYF